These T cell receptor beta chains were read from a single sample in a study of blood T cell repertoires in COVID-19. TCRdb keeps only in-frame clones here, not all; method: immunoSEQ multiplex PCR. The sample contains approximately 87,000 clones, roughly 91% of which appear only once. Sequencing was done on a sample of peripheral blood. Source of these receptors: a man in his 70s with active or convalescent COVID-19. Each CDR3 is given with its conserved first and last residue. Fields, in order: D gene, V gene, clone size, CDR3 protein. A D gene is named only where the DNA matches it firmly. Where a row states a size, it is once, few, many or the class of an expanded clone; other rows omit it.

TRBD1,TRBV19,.,CASSYRDRANNEQFF
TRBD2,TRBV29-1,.,CSVERTSGSEQYF
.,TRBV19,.,CASSIVDSLETQYF
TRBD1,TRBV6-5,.,CASRGTGRSYGYTF
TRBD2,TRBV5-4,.,CASSFTLAGQETQYF
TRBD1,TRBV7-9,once,CASSGTGSTDTQYF
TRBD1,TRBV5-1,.,CASSLRQGAYEQYF
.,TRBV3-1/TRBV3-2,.,CASSQEWGLLLHEQYF
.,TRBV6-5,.,CASSSPDTRRAFF
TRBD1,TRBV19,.,CASRTTGGFTEAFF
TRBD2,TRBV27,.,CASSLWTGTSGSRNEQFF
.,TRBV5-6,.,CASSLGQVSGNTIYF
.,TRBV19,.,CASSGGKPQHF
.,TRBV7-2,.,CASSLGQGWFDTEAFF
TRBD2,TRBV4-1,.,CASSQSGSDEQFF
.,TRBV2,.,CASRAGTTNTGELFF
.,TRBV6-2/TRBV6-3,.,CASSYSAGAANSPLHF
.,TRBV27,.,CASSLIGSYGYTF
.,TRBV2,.,CASIRANSYEQYF
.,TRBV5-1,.,CASSLEGTFYEQYF